Shown below are 18 T cell receptor beta chains from a single sample sequenced in a study of beta chain features in type 1 diabetes. Study-wide results and caveats: Within each of all four CD4+ subsets, Type 1 diabetes patients had TCRB CDR3s that were moderately but significantly shorter.

The isolated RNA, all of it, was reverse transcribed, so expressed TCRB transcripts were what got sequenced. TCRdb keeps only in-frame clones here, not all; method: immunoSEQ multiplex PCR. The table records some 640,000 clones, over 12% of them present only once. These receptors have no known antigen. The source material was naive CD4+ T cells from blood. These receptors were taken from a man younger than 30 with type 1 diabetes.

This clone was seen only a few times. This rearrangement joins TRBV30 to TRBJ2-3; D possibly corresponds to TRBD2 (5 bases). V lost 3 bases and J lost 2, with 12 bases in between. Germline CDR1 is GTSNPN and CDR2 is SVGIG (reference sequence). CDR3 length equals 14 residues. The CDR3 DNA reads TGTGCCTGGAGGGCGGGCCACAACACAGATACGCAGTATTTT. Amino acid sequence: CAWRAGHNTDTQYF.

The J gene is TRBJ2-7, the V gene TRBV2; D is uncertain. Germline values: CDR1 SNHLY, CDR2 FYNNEI. The germline V and J ends were trimmed by 7 bases and 5 bases, with 9 bases remaining between them. The CDR3 runs to 11 residues. The CDR3 region has the DNA TGTGCCAGCACGGGTCACCACGAGCAGTACTTC. Translation: CASTGHHEQYF.

This clone was counted between two and nine times. The V call is TRBV6-5, the J call TRBJ2-5; 8 nucleotides agree with TRBD1. This CDR3 is 15 amino acids long. Germline lookup yields CDR1 MNHEY and CDR2 SVGAGI. V lost 0 bases and J lost 7; bases outside the gene matches: 7. The CDR3 protein is CASSYSSQGAGTQYF. The DNA of the CDR3 is TGTGCCAGCAGTTACTCGTCGCAGGGGGCGGGGACCCAGTACTTC.

V and J are TRBV9 and TRBJ2-3; D is ambiguous. From germline, CDR1 is SGDLS and CDR2 YYNGEE. The CDR3 is made up of 16 amino acids. Trimming left V 0 bases short and J 2 bases short, with 13 bases between. CDR3 nucleotide sequence: TGTGCCAGCAGCGTAGGGTCGACTGATTACACAGATACGCAGTATTTT. Protein sequence: CASSVGSTDYTDTQYF.

This clone was seen only a few times. The chain couples TRBV4-3 to TRBJ1-4; D perhaps matches TRBD1 (6 bases). Germline V lookup: CDR1 LGHNA, CDR2 YSLEER. Trimming shortened V by 0 bases and J by 7 bases, and 12 bases separated the two germline ends. There are 15 residues in the CDR3. CDR3 amino acids: CASSQEWGGTEKLFF. As DNA, the CDR3 is TGCGCCAGCAGCCAAGAATGGGGGGGCACTGAAAAACTGTTTTTT.

This clone was found a few times. V is TRBV7-6 and J is TRBJ2-5, with D possibly being TRBD2 (6 bases). Trimming left V 5 bases short and J 9 bases short, with 19 bases between. The CDR3 has 14 amino acids. From germline, CDR1 is SGHVS and CDR2 FNYEAQ. CDR3 DNA sequence: TGTGCCAGCAGCGCGAGTAGCGGAGGGTGGGCCCAGTACTTC. Its translation is CASSASSGGWAQYF.

This clone was counted only a few times. DNA of the CDR3: TGTGCCAGCAGCTCGGTCTGGGGACGAGGAAGCACAGATACGCAGTATTTT. Protein: CASSSVWGRGSTDTQYF. V and J are TRBV7-9 and TRBJ2-3; possibly TRBD1 or TRBD2 for D (5 bases each). The length of the CDR3 is 17 residues. V lost 4 bases to trimming and J lost 0 bases, with 17 bases between them. Germline V gene sequence: CDR1 SEHNR, CDR2 FQNEAQ (reference sequence).

The rearrangement links TRBV10-2 to TRBJ2-1, with D perhaps TRBD2 (5 bases). CDR1 and CDR2 (germline): WSHSY, SAAADI. The CDR3 length is 14 residues. V lost 8 bases and J lost 9, with 20 bases in between. The CDR3 sequence: CASGKRTSTGEQFF. The CDR3 DNA follows: TGCGCCAGCGGGAAGCGGACCTCAACGGGTGAGCAGTTCTTC.

This clone was observed a few times. V is TRBV27 and J is TRBJ2-3; 12 nucleotides align to TRBD2. Germline V gives CDR1 MNHEY, CDR2 SMNVEV (reference sequence). V trimming: 4 bases; J trimming: 7 bases; junction bases outside the gene matches: 6. The length of the CDR3 is 15 residues. CDR3 sequence (DNA): TGTGCCAGCAGTTCCCTAGCGGGAGGGCCGAATACGCAGTATTTT. Amino acid sequence: CASSSLAGGPNTQYF.

This clone was counted a few times. The rearrangement uses TRBV19 and TRBJ1-2, with D possibly being TRBD1 (6 bases). The CDR3 length is 16 residues. Trimming took off 5 bases at V and 5 bases at J, with 21 bases between the two ends. The V gene's germline CDR1 is LNHDA and CDR2 SQIVND (reference sequence). The CDR3 nucleotides are TGTGCCAGTAGTCCTTACCCAACAGGGTCGTCTTATGGCTACACCTTC. Its translation: CASSPYPTGSSYGYTF.

V usage is TRBV29-1 and J usage is TRBJ2-7; 8 bases fit TRBD1. There are 15 residues in the CDR3. The germline V gene encodes CDR1 SQVTM and CDR2 ANQGSEA. V trimming: 6 bases; J trimming: 3 bases; junction bases outside the gene matches: 13. The CDR3 spells CSVVQPGQVNYEQYF. The CDR3 nucleotides are TGCAGCGTCGTCCAACCGGGACAGGTGAACTACGAGCAGTACTTC.

The rearrangement uses TRBV6-1 and TRBJ2-1, with 12 bases lining up with TRBD2. The CDR3 runs 16 residues. In germline, CDR1 is MNHNS, CDR2 SASEGT. J gave up 8 bases and V 4 bases, and 9 bases lay outside the gene matches. CDR3 DNA sequence: TGTGCCAGCAGTGCCCAACTAGCGGGAGGTTTCTATGAGCAGTTCTTC. It yields the protein CASSAQLAGGFYEQFF.

The gene calls are TRBV29-1 and TRBJ2-2; TRBD1 or TRBD2 may be the D gene (6 bases each). The CDR3 is made up of 17 amino acids. V was trimmed by 7 bases and J by 0 bases, leaving 21 bases between them. CDR1 is SQVTM and CDR2 is ANQGSEA in the germline V gene. This CDR3 reads CSANVRKGGSNTGELFF. The CDR3 nucleotides read TGCAGCGCTAATGTTAGGAAGGGGGGCTCGAACACCGGGGAGCTGTTTTTT.

The rearrangement joins TRBV6-4 to TRBJ2-7; D call uncertain. CDR3 length equals 12 residues. Looked up from germline, CDR1 is MRHNA and CDR2 is SNTAGT. V lost 3 bases, J lost 6 bases, and 9 bases lay in between. DNA of the CDR3: TGTGCCAGCAGTGAACCCAGCATCGAGCAGTACTTC. This gives the protein CASSEPSIEQYF.

There are a few counts of this clone. The V gene is TRBV30, the J gene TRBJ1-1; perhaps TRBD1 as D (5 bases). Germline CDR1 GTSNPN, CDR2 SVGIG (reference sequence). Between the trimmed V and J ends, which lost 0 bases and 7 bases, there was a span of 15 bases. The CDR3 covers 14 residues. The CDR3 sequence: CAWSVKGAQDEAFF. CDR3 nucleotide sequence: TGTGCCTGGAGTGTAAAAGGGGCTCAAGATGAAGCTTTCTTT.

This rearrangement joins TRBV15 to TRBJ2-5; D may correspond to TRBD1 or TRBD2 (5 bases each). Per germline, CDR1 LNHNV and CDR2 YYDKDF (reference sequence). With 7 bases removed from V and 1 base from J, the gap between germline ends came to 16 bases. The CDR3 extends over 15 amino acids. The CDR3, as DNA: TGTGCCACCAACTTACTAACGGGGCTCCAAGAGACCCAGTACTTC. Protein sequence: CATNLLTGLQETQYF. The entire variable domain, with the rest obtained from reference TRBV15 and TRBJ2-5, is as follows: DAMVIQNPRYQVTQFGKPVTLSCSQTLNHNVMYWYQQKSSQAPKLLFHYYDKDFNNEADTPDNFQSRRPNTSFCFLDIRSPGLGDTAMYLCATNLLTGLQETQYFGPGTRLLVL.

The rearrangement uses TRBV27 and TRBJ2-5; tentative D call: TRBD1 (6 bases). Germline CDR1 and CDR2: MNHEY and SMNVEV (reference sequence). This CDR3 spans 11 amino acids. The germline V and J ends were trimmed by 6 bases and 7 bases, with 9 bases remaining between them. The CDR3 region is CASRGGWTQYF. The CDR3 DNA follows: TGTGCCAGCAGAGGGGGATGGACCCAGTACTTC.

V gene TRBV7-2 combines with J gene TRBJ2-1, with D possibly called TRBD1 or TRBD2 (5 bases each). The germline V gene encodes CDR1 SGHTA and CDR2 FQGNSA. The CDR3 runs 13 residues. The V gene lost 6 bases and the J gene lost 13 bases, with 19 bases spanning the gap. The CDR3 here is CASRFTGGGIQFF. The CDR3 DNA reads TGTGCCAGCAGGTTCACGGGTGGGGGAATCCAGTTCTTC.